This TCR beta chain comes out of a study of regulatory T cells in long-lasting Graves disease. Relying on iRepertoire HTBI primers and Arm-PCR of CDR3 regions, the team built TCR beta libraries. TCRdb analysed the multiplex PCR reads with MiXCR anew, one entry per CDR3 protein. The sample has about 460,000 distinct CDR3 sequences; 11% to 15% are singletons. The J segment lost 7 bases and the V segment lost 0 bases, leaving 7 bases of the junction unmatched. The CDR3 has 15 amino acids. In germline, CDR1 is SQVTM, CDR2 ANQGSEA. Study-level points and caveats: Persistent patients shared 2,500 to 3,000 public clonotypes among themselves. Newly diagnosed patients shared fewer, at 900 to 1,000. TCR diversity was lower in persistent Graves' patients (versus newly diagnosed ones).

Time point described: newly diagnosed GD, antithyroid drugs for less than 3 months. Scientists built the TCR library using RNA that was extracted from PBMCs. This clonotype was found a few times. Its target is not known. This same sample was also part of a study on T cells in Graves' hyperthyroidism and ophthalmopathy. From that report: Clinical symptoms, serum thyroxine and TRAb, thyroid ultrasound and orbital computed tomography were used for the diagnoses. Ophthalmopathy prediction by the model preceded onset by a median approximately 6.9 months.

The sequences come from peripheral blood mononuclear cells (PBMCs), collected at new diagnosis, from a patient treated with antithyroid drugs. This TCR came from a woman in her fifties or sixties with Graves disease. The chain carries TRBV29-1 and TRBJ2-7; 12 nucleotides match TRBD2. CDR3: CSVEDLTSGRWEQYF. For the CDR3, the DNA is TGCAGCGTTGAAGATTTGACTAGCGGGAGATGGGAGCAGTACTTC.